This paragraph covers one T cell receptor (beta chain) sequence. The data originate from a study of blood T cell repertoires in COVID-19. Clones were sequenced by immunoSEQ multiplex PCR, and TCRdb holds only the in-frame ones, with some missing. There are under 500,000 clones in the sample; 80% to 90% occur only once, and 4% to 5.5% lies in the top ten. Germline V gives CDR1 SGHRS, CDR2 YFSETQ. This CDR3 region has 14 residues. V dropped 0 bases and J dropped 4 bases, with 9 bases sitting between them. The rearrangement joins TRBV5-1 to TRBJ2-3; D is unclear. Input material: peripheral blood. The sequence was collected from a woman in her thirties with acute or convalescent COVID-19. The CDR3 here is CASSLDNAADTQYF. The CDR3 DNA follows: TGCGCCAGCAGCTTGGACAATGCGGCAGATACGCAGTATTTT. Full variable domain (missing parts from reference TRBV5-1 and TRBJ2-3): KAGVTQTPRYLIKTRGQQVTLSCSPISGHRSVSWYQQTPGQGLQFLFEYFSETQRNKGNFPGRFSGRQFSNSRSEMNVSTLELGDSALYLCASSLDNAADTQYFGPGTRLTVL.